Listed below are T cell receptor beta chains from one sample, sequenced in a study of blood T cell repertoires in COVID-19. Profiling relied on immunoSEQ multiplex PCR, and the TCRdb table lists in-frame clones only, not all of them. The sample contains 200,000 to 250,000 clones, roughly 86% of which appear only once. Sequenced sample: PBMCs or T cells enriched from blood (not recorded which). These receptors were obtained from a woman aged 50 to 60 who had recovered from COVID-19. The CDR3 runs from the conserved cysteine through the conserved F or W. D genes are given only for firm matches. Expanded clones get a size class; other rows say once, few or many, or leave the size out.

TRBV30	TRBD1	-	TRBJ1-5	CAWSESGTVNQPQHF	TGTGCCTGGAGTGAGTCCGGGACAGTCAATCAGCCCCAGCATTTT
TRBV27	TRBD2	once	TRBJ2-3	CASSFLAGGDTQYF	TGTGCCAGCAGTTTCCTAGCGGGAGGAGATACGCAGTATTTT
TRBV2	TRBD2	-	TRBJ2-1	CASILLAGPFNEQFF	TGTGCCAGCATTTTACTAGCGGGCCCTTTCAATGAGCAGTTCTTC
TRBV3-1/TRBV3-2	TRBD2	once	TRBJ2-2	CASSHPLAGEGGELFF	TGTGCCAGCAGCCACCCCCTTGCGGGAGAGGGCGGGGAGCTGTTTTTT
TRBV19	-	-	TRBJ2-4	CASGPGGAFNIQYF	TGTGCCAGTGGACCGGGGGGCGCGTTTAACATTCAGTACTTC
TRBV7-2	-	-	TRBJ2-1	CASSLVVAGGEQFF	TGTGCCAGCAGCTTAGTTGTCGCCGGGGGAGAGCAGTTCTTC
TRBV7-6	-	-	TRBJ2-1	CASSLVWVRQPSDNEQFF	TGTGCCAGCAGCTTAGTTTGGGTCCGACAGCCATCAGACAATGAGCAGTTCTTC
TRBV24-1	TRBD2	-	TRBJ2-2	CATDISGRGSNTGELFF	TGTGCCACCGATATCAGCGGGAGAGGGTCGAACACCGGGGAGCTGTTTTTT
TRBV30	TRBD1	once	TRBJ1-5	CAFQVGQGGNQPQHF	TGTGCCTTCCAAGTGGGACAGGGCGGCAATCAGCCCCAGCATTTT
TRBV5-5	TRBD2	-	TRBJ2-3	CASSLALAGPTDTQYF	TGTGCCAGCAGCTTGGCTCTAGCGGGACCCACAGATACGCAGTATTTT
TRBV19	TRBD1	few	TRBJ1-1	CASSDRQGGTEAFF	TGTGCCAGTAGTGACCGACAGGGTGGCACTGAAGCTTTCTTT
TRBV6-2/TRBV6-3	TRBD1	once	TRBJ1-5	CASSYRGQISNQPQHF	TGTGCCAGCAGTTACAGGGGACAGATTAGCAATCAGCCCCAGCATTTT
TRBV29-1	TRBD1	-	TRBJ2-6	CSVETGGSGANVLTF	TGCAGCGTTGAAACAGGGGGCTCTGGGGCCAACGTCCTGACTTTC
TRBV28	-	-	TRBJ2-5	CASSLGRWETQYF	TGTGCCAGCAGTTTGGGGCGGTGGGAGACCCAGTACTTC
TRBV7-6	-	-	TRBJ2-5	CASSRIGLPQETQYF	TGTGCCAGCAGCCGCATAGGACTACCGCAAGAGACCCAGTACTTC